These T cell receptor beta chains were read from a single sample in a study of response to subunit inactivated influenza vaccine. TCRdb analysed the RT-PCR reads with MiXCR anew, one entry per CDR3 protein. The sample contains around 480,000 distinct CDR3 sequences, 11% of which appear only once. The source material was PBMCs from blood, sampled 40 to 50 days after vaccination. The receptors shown here come from a man in his fifties or sixties who received an inactivated influenza vaccine. Each CDR3 is given with its conserved first and last residue. Each record gives: J gene, D gene, V gene, CDR3 protein. D genes are given only for firm matches.

>TRBJ2-7|TRBD1|TRBV5-1
CASSLRGRPYEQYF
>TRBJ2-6|.|TRBV20-1
CSARGSSGANVLTF
>TRBJ2-3|.|TRBV10-3
CAIKGPGTDTQYF
>TRBJ2-1|.|TRBV4-3
CASSQDFLGGHNEQFF
>TRBJ2-1|.|TRBV4-3
CASSQDERGRAMEQFF
>TRBJ2-1|.|TRBV7-9
CASRSRHNEQFF
>TRBJ2-5|.|TRBV6-1
CASSEGGPRETQYF
>TRBJ2-5|.|TRBV7-8
CASTQTETQYF
>TRBJ1-1|TRBD1|TRBV5-1
CASSSTGGGYTEAFF
>TRBJ2-3|TRBD2|TRBV4-1
CASSQARLAGLRDTQYF
>TRBJ1-1|.|TRBV6-1
CASSGRTEAFF
>TRBJ2-7|.|TRBV21-1
CASSKEDRDTYEQYF
>TRBJ2-4|TRBD2|TRBV20-1
CSAPASGENIQYF
>TRBJ2-5|TRBD2|TRBV29-1
CSVTSGGQETQYF
>TRBJ2-5|TRBD2|TRBV5-1
CASSRWGGETQYF
>TRBJ1-4|.|TRBV20-1
CSARDFRSSEKLFF
>TRBJ2-1|TRBD2|TRBV5-6
CASSFLTSGAYNEQFF
>TRBJ2-7|.|TRBV3-1
CASSQGRSLEQYF
>TRBJ2-1|.|TRBV11-2
CASSPQGAMYNEQFF
>TRBJ2-7|TRBD2|TRBV20-1
CSASRTSGLEQYF
>TRBJ2-2|TRBD1|TRBV24-1
CATSDPRGQGGTGELFF
>TRBJ2-5|.|TRBV6-1
CASSGREWETQYF
>TRBJ2-3|.|TRBV7-2
CASSLSTGLTDTQYF
>TRBJ2-7|TRBD2|TRBV6-1
CATSPRTSGSYEQYF
>TRBJ2-1|.|TRBV6-5
CASSSVGTLYNEQFF
>TRBJ2-7|.|TRBV20-1
CSATWATNEQYF
>TRBJ1-5|.|TRBV7-9
CASSFSVGDQHF
>TRBJ2-7|.|TRBV7-2
CASSKRDYEQYF
>TRBJ2-7|.|TRBV12-3/TRBV12-4
CASSLEGPPAYEQYF
>TRBJ2-1|.|TRBV12-3/TRBV12-4
CASKKAGEQFF
>TRBJ2-1|TRBD2|TRBV11-1
CASSLIAGTSPAYNEQFF
>TRBJ2-1|.|TRBV5-1
CASSLEAGSSYNEQFF
>TRBJ2-1|.|TRBV7-6
CASSLAHQRNEQFF
>TRBJ2-7|.|TRBV27
CASKSGPYEQYF
>TRBJ1-5|TRBD1|TRBV29-1
CSVVTGGGNQPQHF
>TRBJ2-3|.|TRBV12-3/TRBV12-4
CASSPVPEAQYF
>TRBJ1-1|TRBD1|TRBV9
CASSLGTDTEAFF
>TRBJ2-2|.|TRBV5-1
CASTAGRGELFF
>TRBJ2-2|TRBD2|TRBV7-9
CGTRRNTGELFF
>TRBJ2-5|.|TRBV30
CAWSVKARTQYF
>TRBJ1-6|TRBD1|TRBV12-3/TRBV12-4
CASSTGTGVSPLHF
>TRBJ2-2|TRBD2|TRBV4-3
CASSQGLAGPYGELFF
>TRBJ2-1|TRBD2|TRBV3-1
CASSQGRGLAGALYNEQFF
>TRBJ1-4|.|TRBV12-3/TRBV12-4
CASSWEGEKLFF